This TCR beta chain was identified during a study of T cells expressing NK-cell markers. Worth noting for this clonotype: The antigen remains undetermined.

CDR1 is SGHRS and CDR2 is YFSETQ in the germline V gene. The CDR3 totals 12 residues. Whole-study findings and limits: Where a few donors were concerned, these clonotypes also led the CD3+CD56-NKG2C+ fraction. Dominant NKG2C+ clonotypes in 6 or 7 donors made up about 1.0-7.0% of CD8+ T cells.

TCRdb reanalyzed the 5' RACE reads and collapses them to one entry per CDR3 protein, without DNA. This sample's table has about 460,000 distinct CDR3 sequences. This TCR derives from a woman aged 50 to 65 in good health. The chain couples TRBV5-1 to TRBJ2-7. Sequenced: blood T cells: a sorted CD56 or NKG2C T cell subset, CD4+ or CD8+ T cells, or bulk PBMC T cells (not recorded which). The CDR3 region is CASSSGYYEQYF.